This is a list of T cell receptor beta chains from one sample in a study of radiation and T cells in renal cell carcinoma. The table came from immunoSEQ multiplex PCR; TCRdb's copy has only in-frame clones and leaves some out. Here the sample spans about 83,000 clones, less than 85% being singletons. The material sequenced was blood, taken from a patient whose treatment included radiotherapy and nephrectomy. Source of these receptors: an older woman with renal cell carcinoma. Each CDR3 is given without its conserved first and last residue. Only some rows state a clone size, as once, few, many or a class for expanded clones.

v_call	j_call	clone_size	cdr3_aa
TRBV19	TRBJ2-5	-	ASSNGGSEETQY
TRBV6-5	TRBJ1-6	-	ASSVTGGNSPLH
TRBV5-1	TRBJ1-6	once	ASSLGQGRSPLH
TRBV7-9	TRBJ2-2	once	ASPGLAGGGTGELF
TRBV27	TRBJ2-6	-	ASSLAPGQGVGGANVLT
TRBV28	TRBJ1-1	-	ASSRSPNTEAF
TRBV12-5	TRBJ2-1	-	ASGLEVGGAYNEQF
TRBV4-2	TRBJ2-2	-	ASSYWVAGGRGGELF
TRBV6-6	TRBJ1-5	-	ASRRDRGSNQPQH
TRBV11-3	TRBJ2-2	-	ASSPRADPNTGELF
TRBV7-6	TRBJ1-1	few	ASSFQNTEAF
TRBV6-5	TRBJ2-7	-	ASSRTGQSYEQY
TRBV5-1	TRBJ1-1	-	ASKLDGILNTEAF
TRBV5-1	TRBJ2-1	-	ASSLEAGTNEQF
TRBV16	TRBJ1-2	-	ASSQSREGTGVTKDYGYT